The 6 T cell receptor beta chains presented below share a single source sample, sequenced in a study of response to subunit inactivated influenza vaccine. MiXCR, run by TCRdb on the RT-PCR reads, gives a single entry per CDR3 protein. This table holds roughly 700,000 distinct CDR3 sequences, 14% found once. Sequenced material: PBMCs from blood, taken 14 to 15 days before vaccination. The receptors originated from a man over 45 who received an inactivated influenza vaccine.

The chain employs TRBV20-1 and TRBJ2-4, with unresolved D. V shed 5 bases and J shed 1 base, with 12 bases lying between them. CDR1 is DFQATT, CDR2 SNEGSKA, per germline (reference sequence). The CDR3 has 14 amino acids. The CDR3 loop is CSAPRGWAKNIQYF. The CDR3 DNA reads TGCAGTGCTCCCAGAGGCTGGGCCAAAAACATTCAGTACTTC.

The table lists this clonotype with many counts. The chain couples TRBV14 to TRBJ2-4; possibly TRBD2 for D (5 bases). The germline gives CDR1 SGHDN, CDR2 FVKESK. Trimming pared 4 bases from V and 0 bases from J, leaving 28 bases between. The CDR3 is 21 residues long. The CDR3 DNA follows: TGTGCCAGCAGCCCGCGAGAGCGGCAGACAAACCCGAAGCTAGCCAAAAACATTCAGTACTTC. It encodes CASSPRERQTNPKLAKNIQYF.

The chain joins TRBV28 to TRBJ1-2; D might be TRBD1 (6 bases). Germline V lookup: CDR1 MDHEN, CDR2 SYDVKM. V was trimmed by 1 base and J by 8 bases, leaving 14 bases between them. There are 14 residues in the CDR3. This chain's CDR3 is CASSLLVQGKGYTF. CDR3 coding DNA: TGTGCCAGCAGTTTATTGGTCCAGGGGAAGGGCTACACCTTC.

The table lists this clonotype with many counts. The chain couples TRBV5-1 to TRBJ2-2, with D unresolved. This CDR3 contains 12 residues. Germline assignment: CDR1 SGHRS and CDR2 YFSETQ. V lost 9 bases, J lost 3 bases, and 9 bases lay in between. CDR3 amino acids: CATQGDTGELFF. DNA for the CDR3: TGCGCCACCCAAGGCGACACCGGGGAGCTGTTTTTT.

The chain carries TRBV15 and TRBJ2-7; 7 nucleotides match TRBD1. Germline CDR1 is LNHNV and CDR2 is YYDKDF (reference sequence). V lost 1 base to trimming and J lost 3 bases; unmatched junction nucleotides: 9. The CDR3 length is 16 residues. For the CDR3, the DNA is TGTGCCACCAGCAGAGGAAGACAGGGACGGGGCTACGAGCAGTACTTC. This codes for CATSRGRQGRGYEQYF. Combining the CDR3 with reference TRBV15 and TRBJ2-7 gives the whole variable domain DAMVIQNPRYQVTQFGKPVTLSCSQTLNHNVMYWYQQKSSQAPKLLFHYYDKDFNNEADTPDNFQSRRPNTSFCFLDIRSPGLGDTAMYLCATSRGRQGRGYEQYFGPGTRLTVT.

The chain recombines TRBV7-2 with TRBJ1-6; D is uncertain. Between the trimmed V and J ends, which lost 1 base and 7 bases, there was a span of 14 bases. The CDR3 has 16 amino acids. CDR1 is SGHTA, CDR2 FQGNSA, per germline. In DNA, the CDR3 is TGTGCCAGCAGCTTAGTATCGTCAGCGTGGAATTCACCCCTCCACTTT. It specifies CASSLVSSAWNSPLHF. Variable domain in full (rest from reference TRBV7-2 and TRBJ1-6): GAGVSQSPSNKVTEKGKDVELRCDPISGHTALYWYRQSLGQGLEFLIYFQGNSAPDKSGLPSDRFSAERTGGSVSTLTIQRTQQEDSAVYLCASSLVSSAWNSPLHFGNGTRLTVT.